This entry is about one T cell receptor beta chain. This entry is derived from a study of blood T cell repertoires in COVID-19. Whole-study context: The study drew acute and convalescent COVID-19 samples from the United States, Italy and Spain.

In the study's own analysis: Amplification of reference gene primers was used by the study to estimate nucleated cell counts. Using immunoSEQ multiplex PCR, the repertoire was profiled, and TCRdb retains in-frame clones only, with some absent. D and trimming come from the DNA, and the V and J calls and clone size come from that table. The table shows about 28,000 clones, with around 90% occurring only once. The sequencing input was peripheral blood. The receptor's source is a human donor in a cohort sampled during active COVID-19.

CDR3 residues: CASSPLGTGGVVNEKLFF. CDR3 DNA sequence: TGTGCCAGCTCACCACTTGGGACAGGGGGCGTTGTGAATGAAAAACTGTTTTTT. V gene TRBV18 combines with J gene TRBJ1-4, with 12 bases fitting TRBD1. Germline V CDR1 and CDR2: KGHSH, LQKENI. Trimming at V came to 1 base and at J to 5 bases, leaving 8 bases not matched to a gene. This CDR3 has 18 amino acids.